This TCR beta chain derives from a study of T-cell memory formation after mild COVID-19. For the study at large: TCR clustering was largely donor specific.

TCRdb re-derived calls from the 5' RACE reads in MiXCR, one entry per CDR3 protein. In the table there are 210,000 or so distinct CDR3 sequences, about 10% of which are singletons. Findings of the study overall: Memory sampled before infection contained some responding clones, suggesting cross-reactive memory joined. Among clones peaking at day 37 in the second wave, SARS-CoV-2 specificity remained unconfirmed.

This clonotype came up a few times. Antigen unknown. Germline V gene sequence: CDR1 LNHNV, CDR2 YYDKDF (reference sequence). Trimming left V 2 bases short and J 5 bases short, with 15 bases between. The CDR3 runs 16 residues. The sequencing sample was made of PBMCs or a T cell subset sorted from them (not recorded which). The sequence was obtained from a man aged 18-30 years who had mild COVID-19 (a few samples of this study predate the infection). Cell type and time point are not known. This chain uses TRBV15 with TRBJ2-2, with D possibly being TRBD1 or TRBD2 (5 bases each). CDR3 nucleotide sequence: TGTGCCACCAGCAGAATGTCCGGGACGGTTACCGGGGAGCTGTTTTTT. Protein product: CATSRMSGTVTGELFF.